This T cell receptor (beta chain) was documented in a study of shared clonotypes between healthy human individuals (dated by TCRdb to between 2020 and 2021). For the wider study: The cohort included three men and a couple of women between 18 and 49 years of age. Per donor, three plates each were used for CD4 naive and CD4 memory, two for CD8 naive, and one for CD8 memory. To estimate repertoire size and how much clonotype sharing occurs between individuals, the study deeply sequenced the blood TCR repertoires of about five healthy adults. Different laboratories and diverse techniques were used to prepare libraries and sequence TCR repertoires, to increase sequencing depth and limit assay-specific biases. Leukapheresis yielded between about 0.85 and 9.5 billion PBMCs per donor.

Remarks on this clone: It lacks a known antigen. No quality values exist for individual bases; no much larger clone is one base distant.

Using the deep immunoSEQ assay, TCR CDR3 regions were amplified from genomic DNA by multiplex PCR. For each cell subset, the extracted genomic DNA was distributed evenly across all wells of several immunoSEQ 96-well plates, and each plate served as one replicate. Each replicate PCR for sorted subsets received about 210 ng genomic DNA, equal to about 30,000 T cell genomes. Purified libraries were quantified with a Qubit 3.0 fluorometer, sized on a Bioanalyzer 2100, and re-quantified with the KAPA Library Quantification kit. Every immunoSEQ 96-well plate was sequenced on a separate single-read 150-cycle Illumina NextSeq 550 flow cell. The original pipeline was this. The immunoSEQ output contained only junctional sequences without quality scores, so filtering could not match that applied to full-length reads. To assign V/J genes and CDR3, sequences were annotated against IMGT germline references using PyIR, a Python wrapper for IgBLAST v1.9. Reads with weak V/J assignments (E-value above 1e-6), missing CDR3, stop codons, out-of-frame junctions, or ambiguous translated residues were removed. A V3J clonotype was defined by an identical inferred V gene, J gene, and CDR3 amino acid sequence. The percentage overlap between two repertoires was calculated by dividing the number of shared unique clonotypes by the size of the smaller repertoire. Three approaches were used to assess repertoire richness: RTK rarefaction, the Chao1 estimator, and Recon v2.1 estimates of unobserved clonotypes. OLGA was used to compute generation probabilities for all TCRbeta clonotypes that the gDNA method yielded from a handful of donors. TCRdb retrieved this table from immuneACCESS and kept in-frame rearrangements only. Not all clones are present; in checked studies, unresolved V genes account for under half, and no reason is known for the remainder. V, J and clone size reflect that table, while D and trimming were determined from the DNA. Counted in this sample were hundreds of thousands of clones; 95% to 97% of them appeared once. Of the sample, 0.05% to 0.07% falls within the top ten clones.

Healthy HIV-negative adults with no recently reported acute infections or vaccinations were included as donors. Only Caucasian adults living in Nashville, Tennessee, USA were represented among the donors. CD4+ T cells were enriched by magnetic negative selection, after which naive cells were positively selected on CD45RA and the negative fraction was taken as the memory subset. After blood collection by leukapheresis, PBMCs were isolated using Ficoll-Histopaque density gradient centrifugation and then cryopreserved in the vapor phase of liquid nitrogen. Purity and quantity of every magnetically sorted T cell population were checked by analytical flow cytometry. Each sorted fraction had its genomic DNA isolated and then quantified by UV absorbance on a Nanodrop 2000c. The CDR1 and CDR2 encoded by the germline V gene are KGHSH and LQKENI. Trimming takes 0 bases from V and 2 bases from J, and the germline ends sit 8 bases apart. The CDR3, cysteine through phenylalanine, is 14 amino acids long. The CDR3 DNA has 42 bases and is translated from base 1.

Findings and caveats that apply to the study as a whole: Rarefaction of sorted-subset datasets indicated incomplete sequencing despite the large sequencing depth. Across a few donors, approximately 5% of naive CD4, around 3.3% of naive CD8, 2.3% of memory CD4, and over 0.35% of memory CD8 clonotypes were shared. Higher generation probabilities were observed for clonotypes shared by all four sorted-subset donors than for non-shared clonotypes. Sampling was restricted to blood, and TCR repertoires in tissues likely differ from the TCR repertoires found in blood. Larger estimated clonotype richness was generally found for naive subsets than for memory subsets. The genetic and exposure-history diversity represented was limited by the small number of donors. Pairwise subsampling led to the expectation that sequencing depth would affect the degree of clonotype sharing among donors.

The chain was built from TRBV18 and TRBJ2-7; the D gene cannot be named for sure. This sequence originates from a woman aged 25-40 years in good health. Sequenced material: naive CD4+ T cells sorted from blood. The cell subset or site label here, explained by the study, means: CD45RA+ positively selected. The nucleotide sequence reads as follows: TGTGCCAGCTCACCACCCCGACCAACCTACGAGCAGTACTTC. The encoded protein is CASSPPRPTYEQYF.